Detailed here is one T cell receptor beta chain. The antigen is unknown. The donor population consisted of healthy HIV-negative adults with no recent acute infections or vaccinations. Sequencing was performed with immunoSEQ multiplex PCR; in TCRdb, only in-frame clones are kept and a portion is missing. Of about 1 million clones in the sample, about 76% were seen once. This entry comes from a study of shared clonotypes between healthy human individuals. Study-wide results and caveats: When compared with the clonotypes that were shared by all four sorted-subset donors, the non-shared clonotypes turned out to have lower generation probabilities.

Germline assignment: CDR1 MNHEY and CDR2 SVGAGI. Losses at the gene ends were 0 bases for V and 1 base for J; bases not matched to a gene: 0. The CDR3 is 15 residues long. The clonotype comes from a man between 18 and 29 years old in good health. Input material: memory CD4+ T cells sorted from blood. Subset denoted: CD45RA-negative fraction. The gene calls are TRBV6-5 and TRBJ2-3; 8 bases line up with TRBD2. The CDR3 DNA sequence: TGTGCCAGCAGTTACTCGACTAGCGGCACAGATACGCAGTATTTT. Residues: CASSYSTSGTDTQYF.